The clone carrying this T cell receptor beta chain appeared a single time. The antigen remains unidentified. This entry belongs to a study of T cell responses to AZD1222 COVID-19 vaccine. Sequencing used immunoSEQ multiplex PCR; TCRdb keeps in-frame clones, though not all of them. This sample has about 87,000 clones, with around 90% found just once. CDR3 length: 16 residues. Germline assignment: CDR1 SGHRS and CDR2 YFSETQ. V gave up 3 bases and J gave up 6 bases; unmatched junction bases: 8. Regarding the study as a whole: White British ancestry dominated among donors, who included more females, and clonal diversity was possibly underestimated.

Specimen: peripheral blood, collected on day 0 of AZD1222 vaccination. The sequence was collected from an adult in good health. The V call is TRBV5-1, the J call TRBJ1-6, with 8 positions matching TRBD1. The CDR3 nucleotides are TGCGCCAGCAGCTGGACAGGGTCGGGGGGTAATTCACCCCTCCACTTT. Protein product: CASSWTGSGGNSPLHF. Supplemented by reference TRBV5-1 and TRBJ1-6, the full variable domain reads KAGVTQTPRYLIKTRGQQVTLSCSPISGHRSVSWYQQTPGQGLQFLFEYFSETQRNKGNFPGRFSGRQFSNSRSEMNVSTLELGDSALYLCASSWTGSGGNSPLHFGNGTRLTVT.